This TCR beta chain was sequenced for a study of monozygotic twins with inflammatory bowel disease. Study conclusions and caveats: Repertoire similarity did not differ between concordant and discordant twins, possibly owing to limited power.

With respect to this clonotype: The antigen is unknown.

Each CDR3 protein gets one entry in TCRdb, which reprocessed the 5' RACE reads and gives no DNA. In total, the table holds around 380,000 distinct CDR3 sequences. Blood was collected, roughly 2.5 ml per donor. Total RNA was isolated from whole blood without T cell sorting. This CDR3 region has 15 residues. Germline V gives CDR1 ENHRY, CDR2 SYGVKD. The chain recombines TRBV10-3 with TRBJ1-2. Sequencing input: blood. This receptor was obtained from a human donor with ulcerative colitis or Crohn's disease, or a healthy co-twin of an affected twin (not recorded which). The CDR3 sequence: CAISVYYGQNYGYTF.